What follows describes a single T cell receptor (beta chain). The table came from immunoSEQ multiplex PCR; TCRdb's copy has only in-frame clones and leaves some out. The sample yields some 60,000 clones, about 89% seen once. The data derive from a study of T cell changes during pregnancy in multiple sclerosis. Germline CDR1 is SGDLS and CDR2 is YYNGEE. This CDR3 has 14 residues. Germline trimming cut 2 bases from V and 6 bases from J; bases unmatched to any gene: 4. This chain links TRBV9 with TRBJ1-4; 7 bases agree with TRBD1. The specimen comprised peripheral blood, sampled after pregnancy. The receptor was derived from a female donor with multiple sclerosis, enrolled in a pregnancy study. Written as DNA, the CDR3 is TGTGCCAGCAGCGTCAGGGGGGCTGATGAAAAACTGTTTTTT. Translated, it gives CASSVRGADEKLFF.